The T cell receptor (beta chain) under discussion was sequenced for a study of blood T cells in healthy people across ages. It was with a sample-barcoded 5' primer and a J-beta primer mix that a second PCR of roughly 7 to 12 cycles was run. From the 5' RACE reads, TCRdb called clonotypes with MiXCR, one entry per CDR3 protein. The repertoire includes approximately 760,000 distinct CDR3 sequences, around 25% of them detected once, and more than 8.5% sits in the top ten. Details on this clonotype: Its antigen is unknown.

V was clipped by 5 bases and J by 8 bases; unmatched bases: 4. The germline gives CDR1 MNHEY, CDR2 SVGAGI. CDR3 length equals 13 residues. General study results and limits: The study found more naive CD4+ cells and higher diversity in long-lived than aged donors.

In addition, the sample was reused for a study of T cells of mothers and their children. That report notes: Sample barcodes and 2-4 random nucleotides were added by the M1S primer of the second PCR.

The receptor was derived from a boy aged 5-17 years in good health. The V call is TRBV6-5, the J call TRBJ2-4; TRBD1 agrees at 9 bases. Sequenced material: blood. Here the CDR3 reads CASSTWDRDIQYF. CDR3 DNA: TGTGCCAGCAGTACTTGGGACAGGGACATTCAGTACTTC.